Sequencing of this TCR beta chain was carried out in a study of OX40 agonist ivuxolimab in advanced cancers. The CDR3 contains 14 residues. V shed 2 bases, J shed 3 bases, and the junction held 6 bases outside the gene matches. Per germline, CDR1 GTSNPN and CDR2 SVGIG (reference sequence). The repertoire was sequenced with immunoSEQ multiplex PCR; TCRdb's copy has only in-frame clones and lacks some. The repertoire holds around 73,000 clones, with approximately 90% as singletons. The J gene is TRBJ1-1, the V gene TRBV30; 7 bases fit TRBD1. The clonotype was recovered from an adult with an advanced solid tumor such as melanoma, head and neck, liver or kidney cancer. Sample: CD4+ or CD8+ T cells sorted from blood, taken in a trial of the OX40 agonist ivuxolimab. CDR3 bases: TGTGCCTGGAGTTTGACAGGGAGGGACACTGAAGCTTTCTTT. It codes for CAWSLTGRDTEAFF. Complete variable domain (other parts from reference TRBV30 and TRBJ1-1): SQTIHQWPATLVQPVGSPLSLECTVEGTSNPNLYWYRQAAGRGLQLLFYSVGIGQISSEVPQNLSASRPQDRQFILSSKKLLLSDSGFYLCAWSLTGRDTEAFFGQGTRLTVV.